This T cell receptor beta chain was recorded in a study of blood T cell repertoires in COVID-19. Source study methods: Scientists estimated how many nucleated cells there were by amplifying reference gene primers. TCRdb keeps only in-frame clones here, not all; method: immunoSEQ multiplex PCR. That table furnishes V, J and clone size, whereas the DNA furnished D and trimming. The data contain hundreds of thousands of clones, 85% to 90% of them seen just once; the ten biggest clones take up around 1.1%. This CDR3 comprises 18 residues. V was clipped by 4 bases and J by 0 bases, with 19 bases between them. CDR1 is SNHLY, CDR2 FYNNEI, per germline.

The clonotype was recovered from a man aged 25 to 40 who had recovered from COVID-19. Sequencing input: PBMCs or T cells enriched from blood (not recorded which). This chain uses TRBV2 with TRBJ1-5, with unresolved D. The CDR3 DNA reads as TGTGCCAGCAGTGCAAGTTTGACGGGAAGTTATAGCAATCAGCCCCAGCATTTT. Its protein product is CASSASLTGSYSNQPQHF.